A selection of T cell receptor beta chains follows, all from one sample in a study of blood T cells in healthy people across ages. TCRdb passed the 5' RACE reads through MiXCR, listing each CDR3 protein once. Of around 850,000 distinct CDR3 sequences detected, about 34% appear once; the ten largest clones hold about an eighth. The sample comprised blood. The receptors stem from a man between 18 and 29 years old in good health. The CDR3 runs from the conserved cysteine through the conserved F or W. D genes are given only for firm matches. Expanded clones are given a class, and other clones once, few, many or no size at all.

d_call j_call clone_size v_call cdr3_aa cdr3_nt
. TRBJ1-1 . TRBV27 CASSLSKNLNTEAFF TGTGCCAGCAGTTTATCTAAGAACTTGAACACTGAAGCTTTCTTT
. TRBJ2-2 . TRBV7-2 CASSFGTNTGELFF TGTGCCAGCAGCTTCGGGACTAACACCGGGGAGCTGTTTTTT
. TRBJ1-4 . TRBV7-9 CASSMTGSTNEKLFF TGTGCCAGCAGCATGACAGGATCAACTAATGAAAAACTGTTTTTT
. TRBJ1-1 . TRBV9 CASSPDNVGPSNTEAFF TGTGCCAGCAGTCCTGACAATGTGGGGCCGTCGAACACTGAAGCTTTCTTT
. TRBJ2-5 . TRBV6-5 CASSPRIYQETQYF TGTGCCAGCAGTCCGAGGATCTACCAAGAGACCCAGTACTTC
TRBD1 TRBJ1-1 . TRBV7-3 CASSFITGGVTEAFF TGTGCCAGCAGCTTTATAACAGGGGGAGTGACTGAAGCTTTCTTT
. TRBJ1-2 . TRBV7-2 CASRNREGGYTF TGTGCCAGCAGGAACAGGGAAGGTGGCTACACCTTC
. TRBJ1-4 . TRBV12-3/TRBV12-4 CASSTTTTNEKLFF TGTGCCAGCAGCACTACTACAACTAATGAAAAACTGTTTTTT
TRBD1 TRBJ1-1 few TRBV7-3 CASSLTRDRGQTEAFF TGTGCCAGCAGCTTAACGCGGGACAGGGGGCAGACTGAAGCTTTCTTT
TRBD1 TRBJ1-6 . TRBV2 CASRQRQGEGSPLHF TGTGCCAGCAGGCAAAGACAGGGGGAGGGTTCACCCCTCCACTTT
TRBD1 TRBJ2-2 once TRBV7-2 CASSSKGQGATGELFF TGTGCCAGCAGCTCCAAGGGACAGGGGGCAACCGGGGAGCTGTTTTTT
TRBD1 TRBJ2-5 many TRBV6-2/TRBV6-3 CASSSQQGDQETQYF TGTGCCAGCAGTTCCCAACAGGGGGACCAAGAGACCCAGTACTTC
TRBD1 TRBJ1-2 . TRBV20-1 CSAPTRTGGGGYTF TGCAGTGCTCCAACCCGGACAGGGGGCGGCGGCTACACCTTC
. TRBJ2-3 few TRBV3-1 CASSQTDSTTDTQYF TGTGCCAGCAGCCAGACGGACAGCACGACAGATACGCAGTATTTT
TRBD2 TRBJ2-1 . TRBV20-1 CSARESLAGGSYNEQFF TGCAGTGCTAGAGAATCTTTGGCGGGGGGTTCCTACAATGAGCAGTTCTTC
TRBD1 TRBJ2-5 few TRBV12-3/TRBV12-4 CASSSGQGQYF TGTGCCAGCAGTTCGGGACAGGGGCAGTACTTC
. TRBJ2-5 . TRBV12-3/TRBV12-4 CACSRLTSEETQYF TGTGCCTGCAGCCGCCTGACTAGTGAGGAGACCCAGTACTTC
TRBD1 TRBJ2-3 many TRBV29-1 CSVRGTVTSTDTQYF TGCAGCGTGAGGGGGACAGTTACTAGCACAGATACGCAGTATTTT
TRBD1 TRBJ1-2 . TRBV30 CAWSNRGVAAHGYTF TGTGCCTGGAGTAACAGGGGGGTTGCTGCCCATGGCTACACCTTC
. TRBJ1-5 . TRBV12-3/TRBV12-4 CVSSWGGVRSNQPQHF TGTGTCAGCTCATGGGGGGGGGTTCGTAGCAATCAGCCCCAGCATTTT
. TRBJ2-7 . TRBV6-2/TRBV6-3 CASSYVAGNYEQYF TGTGCCAGCAGTTACGTCGCGGGGAACTACGAGCAGTACTTC
. TRBJ1-2 many TRBV4-3 CASSQEYGGEYYGYTF TGCGCCAGCAGCCAAGAGTACGGTGGGGAATACTATGGCTACACCTTC
TRBD2 TRBJ2-1 few TRBV4-1 CASSPGLAGAGGYNEQFF TGCGCCAGCAGCCCAGGACTAGCGGGGGCCGGGGGCTACAATGAGCAGTTCTTC
. TRBJ1-2 few TRBV25-1 CASSDSAYYGYTF TGTGCCAGCAGTGACTCAGCGTACTATGGCTACACCTTC
. TRBJ1-1 . TRBV30 CAGSRDREAFF TGTGCCGGGAGTCGGGACCGCGAAGCTTTCTTT
. TRBJ2-2 few TRBV3-1 CASSQDVGELFF TGTGCCAGCAGCCAAGATGTCGGGGAGCTGTTTTTT
. TRBJ2-7 few TRBV4-3 CASSPTESAYEQYF TGCGCCAGCAGCCCAACTGAGTCGGCCTACGAGCAGTACTTC
. TRBJ2-5 . TRBV6-2/TRBV6-3 CASSYSQQETQYF TGTGCCAGCAGTTACTCGCAGCAAGAGACCCAGTACTTC
. TRBJ1-1 few TRBV10-3 CASGGGANTEAFF TGTGCCAGCGGGGGGGGGGCGAACACTGAAGCTTTCTTT
TRBD1 TRBJ2-7 few TRBV7-2 CASSGTGGSSYEQYF TGTGCCAGCAGCGGGACAGGGGGGAGCTCCTACGAGCAGTACTTC
. TRBJ1-1 . TRBV27 CASSLTGQTSEAFF TGTGCCAGCAGTTTAACCGGACAGACTTCTGAAGCTTTCTTT
. TRBJ2-7 . TRBV9 CASSDGQEGNERYF TGTGCCAGCAGCGACGGACAGGAGGGCAACGAGCGGTACTTC
. TRBJ2-1 few TRBV7-2 CASSFKRDEQFF TGTGCCAGCAGCTTTAAAAGGGATGAGCAGTTCTTC
. TRBJ2-1 many TRBV20-1 CSAIGVFAGRYNEQFF TGCAGTGCTATAGGGGTTTTTGCGGGCCGGTACAATGAGCAGTTCTTC
TRBD1 TRBJ1-1 few TRBV7-3 CASSLQGASEAFF TGTGCCAGCAGCTTACAGGGGGCCAGTGAAGCTTTCTTT
. TRBJ2-7 . TRBV3-1 CASSRTSGSKTSFGVDEQYF TGTGCCAGCAGCCGGACGAGCGGCAGTAAAACAAGCTTTGGGGTCGACGAGCAGTACTTC
. TRBJ1-2 many TRBV12-3/TRBV12-4 CASRPGGGNYGYTF TGTGCCAGCAGGCCCGGGGGGGGGAACTATGGCTACACCTTC
TRBD2 TRBJ2-3 . TRBV28 CASSFGGELDTQYF TGTGCCAGCAGTTTTGGGGGGGAATTAGATACGCAGTATTTT
. TRBJ2-5 many TRBV20-1 CSAEGGKTQETQYF TGCAGTGCTGAAGGGGGGAAAACTCAAGAGACCCAGTACTTC
. TRBJ2-3 many TRBV20-1 CSVPGGATDTQYF TGCAGTGTGCCGGGGGGCGCCACAGATACGCAGTATTTT
. TRBJ1-1 few TRBV4-3 CASSQDQGAFGTEAFF TGCGCCAGCAGCCAAGATCAAGGGGCTTTTGGCACTGAAGCTTTCTTT
. TRBJ2-1 . TRBV20-1 CSARDYQGTGNEQFF TGCAGTGCTAGAGATTATCAGGGGACGGGCAATGAGCAGTTCTTC
TRBD1 TRBJ2-3 many TRBV10-3 CAISEYRDRDSTDTQYF TGTGCCATCAGTGAATACCGGGACAGGGATAGCACAGATACGCAGTATTTT
. TRBJ2-1 . TRBV6-6 CASSSGETQFF TGTGCCAGCAGTTCTGGGGAGACCCAGTTCTTC
TRBD2 TRBJ2-3 once TRBV9 CASSVGDLAGGTDTRYF TGTGCCAGCAGCGTAGGAGATCTAGCGGGGGGGACAGATACGCGGTATTTT
. TRBJ2-2 few TRBV20-1 CSARSSGGELFF TGCAGTGCTAGATCGAGCGGCGGGGAGCTGTTTTTT
TRBD1 TRBJ2-5 many TRBV7-9 CASSSDRAETQYF TGTGCCAGCAGCTCCGACAGGGCGGAGACCCAGTACTTC
. TRBJ2-7 few TRBV12-3/TRBV12-4 CASRPRGASYEQYF TGTGCCAGCAGGCCGAGAGGGGCCAGCTACGAGCAGTACTTC
TRBD1 TRBJ2-1 few TRBV14 CASSPLTGGYNEQFF TGTGCCAGCAGCCCGTTGACAGGGGGCTACAATGAGCAGTTCTTC
TRBD1 TRBJ1-1 . TRBV5-4 CASSLVVSHWDRANTEAFF TGTGCCAGCAGCTTGGTAGTTTCACATTGGGACAGGGCGAACACTGAAGCTTTCTTT